These T cell receptor beta chains were read from a single sample in a study of CD8 T cells in Susac syndrome. TCRdb recomputed calls from the immunoSEQ multiplex PCR reads with MiXCR, one row per CDR3 protein. This sample yields 200,000 to 300,000 distinct CDR3 sequences, of which 93% are seen a single time; approximately 0.07% belongs to the top ten. The sample was CD4+ T cells from PBMCs. The receptors come from a human donor with multiple sclerosis. The CDR3 runs from the conserved cysteine through the conserved F or W. A D gene is named only where the DNA matches it firmly. Rows may omit the clone size; those that give it use once, few, many or a size class.

clone_size,j_call,d_call,v_call,cdr3_aa,cdr3_nt
-,TRBJ2-7,TRBD1,TRBV6-6,CASRGQNYEQYF,TGTGCCAGCAGGGGACAGAACTACGAGCAGTACTTC
-,TRBJ1-5,TRBD1,TRBV10-3,CAISDRGGSQPQHF,TGTGCCATCAGTGACCGAGGGGGCTCTCAGCCCCAGCATTTT
-,TRBJ2-1,-,TRBV6-5,CASSLKPRQVAYNEQFF,TGTGCCAGCAGTTTAAAGCCTAGACAGGTCGCCTACAATGAGCAGTTCTTC
-,TRBJ1-6,-,TRBV3-1,CASSQGGQLYNSPLHF,TGTGCCAGCAGCCAAGGCGGTCAGCTGTATAATTCACCCCTCCACTTT
-,TRBJ1-1,TRBD1,TRBV12-3/TRBV12-4,CASSPGTGGYTEAFF,TGTGCCAGCAGTCCCGGGACAGGGGGTTACACTGAAGCTTTCTTT
once,TRBJ2-2,TRBD1,TRBV10-3,CAIRRQGDTGELFF,TGTGCCATCAGGCGACAGGGCGACACCGGGGAGCTGTTTTTT
-,TRBJ2-1,TRBD2,TRBV5-1,CASSLKTASGTNNEQFF,TGCGCCAGCAGCTTGAAGACGGCTAGCGGTACCAACAATGAGCAGTTCTTC
-,TRBJ1-2,-,TRBV5-4,CASSSPGQLYGYTF,TGTGCCAGCAGCTCTCCAGGGCAACTTTATGGCTACACCTTC
-,TRBJ2-1,-,TRBV6-2/TRBV6-3,CASSPGRGVSSYNEQFF,TGTGCCAGCAGTCCTGGGAGGGGGGTAAGCTCCTACAATGAGCAGTTCTTC
-,TRBJ2-5,-,TRBV7-6,CASSLVAALGETQYF,TGTGCCAGCAGCTTAGTAGCTGCCCTGGGGGAGACCCAGTACTTC
few,TRBJ1-6,-,TRBV7-9,CASSFSNSPLHF,TGTGCCAGCAGCTTTAGTAATTCACCCCTCCACTTT
-,TRBJ1-3,TRBD1,TRBV19,CASTMTGTGNTIYF,TGTGCCAGTACGATGACAGGGACAGGAAACACCATATATTTT
-,TRBJ1-1,-,TRBV29-1,CSVGRAGTEAFF,TGCAGCGTCGGCAGGGCTGGGACTGAAGCTTTCTTT
-,TRBJ1-5,TRBD1,TRBV12-3/TRBV12-4,CASSRQGINQPQHF,TGTGCCAGCAGCCGACAGGGAATAAATCAGCCCCAGCATTTT
-,TRBJ2-1,TRBD2,TRBV5-1,CASSPKRTSSHNEQFF,TGCGCCAGCAGCCCAAAGAGGACTAGCTCACACAATGAGCAGTTCTTC
-,TRBJ2-5,-,TRBV4-1,CASSQDPGLETQYF,TGCGCCAGCAGCCAAGACCCAGGGTTAGAGACCCAGTACTTC
few,TRBJ1-4,TRBD1,TRBV7-9,CASSFQGAREKLFF,TGTGCCAGCAGCTTCCAGGGGGCGCGTGAAAAACTGTTTTTT
-,TRBJ2-3,TRBD2,TRBV7-8,CASGERGRTYTDTQYF,TGTGCCAGCGGAGAACGCGGGAGGACCTACACAGATACGCAGTATTTT
once,TRBJ2-1,-,TRBV29-1,CSVVVGNHEQFF,TGCAGCGTTGTGGTCGGGAACCATGAGCAGTTCTTC
-,TRBJ1-5,-,TRBV3-1,CASSQSPGGNQPQHF,TGTGCCAGCAGCCAGAGTCCAGGGGGCAATCAGCCCCAGCATTTT
-,TRBJ1-4,-,TRBV5-1,CASSLAGGLSEKLFF,TGCGCCAGCAGCTTGGCGGGGGGGCTCAGTGAAAAACTGTTTTTT
-,TRBJ2-5,TRBD2,TRBV12-3/TRBV12-4,CASSLAGGPQETQYF,TGTGCCAGCAGTTTAGCGGGAGGGCCCCAAGAGACCCAGTACTTC
-,TRBJ1-2,TRBD1,TRBV7-9,CASSFRGLPYGYTF,TGTGCCAGCAGCTTCAGGGGGCTCCCCTATGGCTACACCTTC
-,TRBJ1-1,TRBD1,TRBV20-1,CSVAAGQTKAFF,TGCAGTGTAGCCGCGGGACAGACTAAAGCTTTCTTT
few,TRBJ1-1,TRBD1,TRBV9,CASSVDAPVDRGTEAFF,TGTGCCAGTAGCGTAGATGCTCCCGTCGACAGGGGAACTGAAGCTTTCTTT
-,TRBJ1-3,TRBD1,TRBV30,CAWSTGAESGNTIYF,TGTGCCTGGAGCACAGGGGCCGAATCTGGAAACACCATATATTTT
-,TRBJ2-3,TRBD1,TRBV28,CASSTTRTGAPDTQYF,TGTGCCAGCAGCACAACACGGACAGGGGCCCCAGATACGCAGTATTTT
-,TRBJ2-5,TRBD2,TRBV7-2,CASSLLAGYRGETQYF,TGTGCCAGCAGCCTACTAGCGGGGTACCGGGGGGAGACCCAGTACTTC